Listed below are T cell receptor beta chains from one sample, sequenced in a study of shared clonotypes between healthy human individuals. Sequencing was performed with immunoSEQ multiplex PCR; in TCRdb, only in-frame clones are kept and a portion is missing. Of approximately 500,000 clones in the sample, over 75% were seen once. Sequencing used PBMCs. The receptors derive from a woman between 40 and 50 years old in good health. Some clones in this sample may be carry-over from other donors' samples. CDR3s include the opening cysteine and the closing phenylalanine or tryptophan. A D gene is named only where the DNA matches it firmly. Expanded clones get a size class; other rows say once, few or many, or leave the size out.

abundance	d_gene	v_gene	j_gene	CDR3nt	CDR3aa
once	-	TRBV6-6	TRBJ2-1	TGTGCCAGCAGCCCCCTTGGGACTTCGAGTGAGCAGTTCTTC	CASSPLGTSSEQFF
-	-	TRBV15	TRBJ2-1	TGTGCCACCAGCAGAGGGGCATTGGGTTACAATGAGCAGTTCTTC	CATSRGALGYNEQFF
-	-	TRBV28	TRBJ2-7	TGTGCCAGCAGTCCAAAAGTGGAGCAGTACTTC	CASSPKVEQYF
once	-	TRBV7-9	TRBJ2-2	TGTGCCAGCAGCTTAAACAACGGGGAGCTGTTTTTT	CASSLNNGELFF
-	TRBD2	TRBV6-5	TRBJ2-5	TGTGCCAGCAGTTTCCTAGCGGGAGGGGAGACCCAGTACTTC	CASSFLAGGETQYF
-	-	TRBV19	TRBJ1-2	TGTGCCAGTAGTCCGGGGGATCCCCCCGAGAGGGGCTACACCTTC	CASSPGDPPERGYTF
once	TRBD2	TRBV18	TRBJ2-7	TGTGCCAGCTCACCAACTAGCGGGCCCTACGAGCAGTACTTC	CASSPTSGPYEQYF
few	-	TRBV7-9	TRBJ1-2	TGTGCCAGCAGCTTAGTCTGGTCGGGGATGGCCTATGGCTACACCTTC	CASSLVWSGMAYGYTF
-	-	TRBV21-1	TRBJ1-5	TGTGCCAGCAGGGGACAGGGGGGCAATCAGCCCCAGCATTTT	CASRGQGGNQPQHF
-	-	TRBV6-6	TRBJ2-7	TGTGCCAGCAGTTACTCTGCTGGCGAGCAGTACTTC	CASSYSAGEQYF
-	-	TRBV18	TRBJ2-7	TGTGCCAGCTCTGAGGGCTACGAGCAGTACTTC	CASSEGYEQYF
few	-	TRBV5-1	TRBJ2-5	TGCGCCAGCAGCTTGGGCGGGACAGCAGTTGGACAAGAGACCCAGTACTTC	CASSLGGTAVGQETQYF
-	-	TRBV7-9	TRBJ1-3	TGTGCCAGCAGCTTGTGGGGTGTTGGAAACACCATATATTTT	CASSLWGVGNTIYF
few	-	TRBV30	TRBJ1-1	TGTGCCTGGAGTCCGAAGGACAGTCGGGGGAACACTGAAGCTTTCTTT	CAWSPKDSRGNTEAFF
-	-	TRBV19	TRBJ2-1	TGTGCCAGTAGTATTCCATATGCCCCCAATGAGCAGTTCTTC	CASSIPYAPNEQFF
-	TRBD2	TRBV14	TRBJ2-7	TGTGCCAGCAGCCAAGCCGGGACTAGCGCAACCTACGAGCAGTACTTC	CASSQAGTSATYEQYF
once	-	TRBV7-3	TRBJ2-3	TGTGCCAGCAGCCTCGGGACTTATGCAGATACGCAGTATTTT	CASSLGTYADTQYF
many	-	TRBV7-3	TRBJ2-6	TGTGCCAGCAGCTCGGAACTTGGGGCCAACGTCCTGACTTTC	CASSSELGANVLTF
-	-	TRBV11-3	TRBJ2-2	TGTGCCACCACAGCGAACACCGGGGAGCTGTTTTTT	CATTANTGELFF
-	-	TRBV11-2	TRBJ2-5	TGTGCCAGCAGCGGTTACCTCGGGCTTGAGTACTTC	CASSGYLGLEYF
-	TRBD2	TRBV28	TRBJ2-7	TGTGCCAGCTTGCTAGCGGGAGGAGGAGCCTACGGGCAGTACTTC	CASLLAGGGAYGQYF
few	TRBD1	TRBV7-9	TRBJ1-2	TGTGCCAGCAGCTTAGCAGGGACAGACTTC	CASSLAGTDF
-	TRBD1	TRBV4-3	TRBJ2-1	TGCGCCAGCAGCCGGGTAGACAGGGCCATTGGTGAGCAGTTCTTC	CASSRVDRAIGEQFF
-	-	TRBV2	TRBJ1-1	TGTGCCAGCTCCTTGGACTTGAACACTGAAGCTTTCTTT	CASSLDLNTEAFF
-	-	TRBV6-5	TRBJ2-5	TGTGCCAGCAGCTCCCACAGGGAAGAGACCCAGTACTTC	CASSSHREETQYF
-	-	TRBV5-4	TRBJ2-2	TGCGCCAGCAGCCGACGTCTTTTTTCGCGGGAAGGAACCGGGGAGCTGTTTTTT	CASSRRLFSREGTGELFF
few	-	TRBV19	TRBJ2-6	TGTGCCAGTAGTCGGACTCGGGATTACTCTGGGGCCAACGTCCTGACTTTC	CASSRTRDYSGANVLTF
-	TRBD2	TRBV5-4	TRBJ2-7	TGTGCCAGCAGCTTGGGCGGTCAGGGAGGGGTCGAGCAGTACTTC	CASSLGGQGGVEQYF
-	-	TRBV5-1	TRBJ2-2	TGCGCCAGCAGCCGAGGTTGGCAGGACGTACCCGGGGAGCTGTTTTTT	CASSRGWQDVPGELFF
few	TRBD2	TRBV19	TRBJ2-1	TGTGCCAGTCAGGATAGCGGGAGGGCGAATGAGCAGTTCTTC	CASQDSGRANEQFF
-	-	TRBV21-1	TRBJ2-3	TGTGCCAGCAGCAACCCGGTTCGGAACTACTCCACAGATACGCAGTATTTT	CASSNPVRNYSTDTQYF
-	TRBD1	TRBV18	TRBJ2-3	TGTGCCAGCTCACTGGGACAGGGAAACACAGATACGCAGTATTTT	CASSLGQGNTDTQYF
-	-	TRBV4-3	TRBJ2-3	TGCGCCAGCAGCCAAGAGATGGGTAGAGGTCATTCGCAGTATTTT	CASSQEMGRGHSQYF
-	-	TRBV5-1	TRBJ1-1	TGTGCCAGCAGCTCGATCCTACTGAGCAATGCTTTCTTT	CASSSILLSNAFF
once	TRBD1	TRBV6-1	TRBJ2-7	TGTGCCAGCACTACCCCGGACAGGGCTTACGAGCAGTACTTC	CASTTPDRAYEQYF
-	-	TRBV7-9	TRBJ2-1	TGTGCCAGCAGCTCAAACACAGGGACTCGGTACAATGAGCAGTTCTTC	CASSSNTGTRYNEQFF
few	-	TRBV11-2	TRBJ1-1	TGTGCCAGCAGCTTAGATCGGCAGAGGGAAGCTTTCTTT	CASSLDRQREAFF
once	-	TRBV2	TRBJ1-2	TGTGCCAGCAGTGAAAGGGGACCAGGGTTTGGAGATGGCTACACCTTC	CASSERGPGFGDGYTF
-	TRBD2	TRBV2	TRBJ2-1	TGTGCCAGCAGTGAGCAGGGACTAGCGGGAGATATAGTGGTCTTC	CASSEQGLAGDIVVF
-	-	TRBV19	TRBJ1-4	TGTGCCAGTAGTCCCCGACACTTAACTAATGAAAAACTGTTTTTT	CASSPRHLTNEKLFF
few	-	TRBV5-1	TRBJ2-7	TGCGCCAGCAGAAGAGGGACAGAACTAGCCGAGCAGTACTTC	CASRRGTELAEQYF
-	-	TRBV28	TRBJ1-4	TGTGCCAGCAGTTTTAGGGCTCATGAAAAACTGTTTTTT	CASSFRAHEKLFF
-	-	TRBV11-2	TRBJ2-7	TGTGCCAGCAGCTTAGAGCCAGGGAACGCGTACGAGCAGTACTTC	CASSLEPGNAYEQYF
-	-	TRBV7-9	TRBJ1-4	TGTGCCAGCTTAAGAACAGGGACCGCTAATGAAAAACTGTTTTTT	CASLRTGTANEKLFF
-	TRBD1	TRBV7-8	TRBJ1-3	TGTGCCAGCAGCTCGGGACAGCTCAGCTCTGGAAACACCATATATTTT	CASSSGQLSSGNTIYF
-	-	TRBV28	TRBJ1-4	TGTGCCAGCAGTTTTTTGGACGGGATGGACGAAAAACTGTTTTTT	CASSFLDGMDEKLFF
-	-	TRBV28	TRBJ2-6	TGTGCCAGCTTCCCCCAGGTGGCGGGGGCCAACGTCCTGACTTTC	CASFPQVAGANVLTF
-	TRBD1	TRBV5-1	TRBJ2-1	TGCGCCAGCAGAGAAACAGGGGAATCCTACAATGAGCAGTTCTTC	CASRETGESYNEQFF
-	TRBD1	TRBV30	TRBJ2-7	TGTGCCTGGATATCCCTGCAGGGGGCTTTTTACGAGCAGTACTTC	CAWISLQGAFYEQYF
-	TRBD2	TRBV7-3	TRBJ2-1	TGTGCCAGCAGCTTAAAAAGAGCGGGGACTAGCGGGGGATCCTACAATGAGCAGTTCTTC	CASSLKRAGTSGGSYNEQFF
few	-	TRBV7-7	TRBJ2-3	TGTGCTAGCAGCTTAGTTCAGACAGATACGCAGTATTTT	CASSLVQTDTQYF